Included here is one T cell receptor beta chain sequence, with context. Its cognate antigen has yet to be identified. The sample holds no much larger clone one base away, and base qualities are not on file. Receptors were amplified or captured by 5' RACE. These reads were obtained on an Illumina HiSeq 2500. The second PCR ran for roughly 7 to 12 cycles and used a J-beta primer mix along with a sample-barcoded 5' primer. A template-switch 5' adaptor carrying 12 random nucleotides introduced a unique molecular identifier onto each TCR beta cDNA molecule. Each sample yielded at least 3 million CDR3-containing paired-end reads. All of the RNA was converted into first-strand cDNA using the Mint cDNA synthesis kit, with a TRBC-specific oligonucleotide serving as the primer. All cDNA was treated with uracil-DNA glycosylase and then went through a first 18-cycle PCR with the universal primers M1SS and BC2_uni_R. The original methods were these. For normalization, 1 million high-quality reads were randomly selected from each sample, with every read carrying a distinct molecular identifier. Reads sharing molecular identifiers were discarded rather than binned into consensus sequences. MiTCR, with a Q25 quality threshold and the strictest error-elimination algorithm, was used for CDR3 identification, clonotype clustering and error correction. A nonparametric unseen species model with Euler transformation was used to estimate lower-bound total TCR beta diversity. TCRdb passed the public sequencing reads through fastp at Q25 and MiXCR, retaining productive beta sequences. Every distinct CDR3 protein forms one entry, paired with its most common genes and DNA. For this entry, the V and J calls and clone size follow TCRdb and not the study's own pipeline. Counted in this sample were about 2 million distinct CDR3 sequences; roughly 52% of them appeared once. Roughly 2% of the sample comes from the top ten.

This sample stems from a study of blood T cells in healthy people across ages (dated by TCRdb to the mid-2010s). With respect to the entire study: In model experiments, template switching captured roughly one uniquely barcoded TCR beta cDNA molecule for every two T cells. Two additional independent replicas of 1 million unique cDNA reads from the same blood draw were analyzed for two donors (one aged 18 to 30 and one aged 80 or older). To avoid experimental bias, donors of different ages were spread randomly across the sequencing lanes. The donors were split into four age groups: young (average about 15 years), middle-aged (39), aged (approximately 60) and long-lived (about 74). The study measured age-related changes in TCR beta repertoire diversity using deep sequencing normalized with unique cDNA molecular identifiers. Broad study findings and their caveats: Donor CMV infection status was unknown, potentially confounding age-related changes in expanded clonotypes. There was a strong correlation between observed TCR beta diversity and the percentage of naive T cells measured by flow cytometry. Total diversity estimates from one million sequenced T cells were considered lower bounds and underestimates. Compared with the aged group, the long-lived group had more naive CD4+ T cells, fewer expanded clones and increased TCR diversity, a pattern suggesting age selection. Observed TCR beta diversity per million T cells fell roughly linearly with age, and a significant reduction was already apparent by age approximately 40. Bulk unsorted PBMC profiling prevented conclusive comparison of naive and antigen-experienced compartments.

Systemically healthy Caucasian individuals from Russia, some 38 in total and aged roughly 6 to 95 years, were included as donors. Around 10 milliliters of peripheral blood were collected from each donor into EDTA-treated Vacutainer tubes. PBMCs were isolated by Ficoll-Paque density-gradient centrifugation, with at least 6.5 million obtained per sample. Trizol reagent was used to extract total RNA from PBMCs, with at least 5 micrograms per sample. Naive CD45RAhigh/CD27high T cell percentages were measured by flow cytometry on a PBMC aliquot from every donor. CDR1 and CDR2, looked up from the germline V gene (reference sequence), are MNHEY and SMNVEV. The cysteine opens and the phenylalanine closes a CDR3 of 15 amino acids. Only the CDR3 part of the read is kept: 45 bases, read in frame from the first base. V lost 6 bases and J lost 2 bases, and the count of bases not matched to a germline gene is 9.

Specimen: blood. The sequence is built from TRBV27 and TRBJ1-2; 7 of the junction bases match TRBD1. This clonotype was obtained from a woman in her thirties or forties in good health. The nucleotide sequence is TGTGCCAGCAGGAGCTTCGGACAGGCGAACTATGGCTACACCTTC. The encoded protein is CASRSFGQANYGYTF.